The 29 T cell receptor beta chains below come from one sample, sequenced in a study of blood T cell repertoires in COVID-19. Repertoires were generated with immunoSEQ multiplex PCR, while TCRdb's copy carries only in-frame clones and drops some. The sample holds about 66,000 clones; around nine tenths are singletons and the top ten take less than 1.5%. The source material was peripheral blood. Receptors were obtained from a man aged 55 to 70 with acute or convalescent COVID-19.

The chain links TRBV7-9 to TRBJ1-4; TRBD1 matches 7 bases. The CDR3 sequence is 15 residues long. Trimming at V came to 3 bases and at J to 7 bases, leaving 8 bases not matched to a gene. Germline CDR1 reads SEHNR; CDR2 reads FQNEAQ (reference sequence). CDR3 sequence (DNA): TGTGCCAGCAGCTTGCAAGGGGGCTTGAGTGAAAAACTGTTTTTT. This codes for CASSLQGGLSEKLFF.

V and J are TRBV4-2 and TRBJ1-2; TRBD1 matches at 9 bases. Germline-derived CDR1 and CDR2 are LGHNA and YNFKEQ. The V segment lost 0 bases and the J segment 7 bases; nucleotides outside the gene matches: 6. This CDR3 is 15 amino acids long. DNA of the CDR3: TGTGCCAGCAGCCAAGATCCCGGGACAGGGAGTGGCTACACCTTC. Translated, it gives CASSQDPGTGSGYTF.

The J gene is TRBJ1-3, the V gene TRBV14; D might be TRBD1 (5 bases). V was pared by 0 bases and J by 11 bases, with 11 bases between. The CDR3 loop spans 13 amino acids. Germline values: CDR1 SGHDN, CDR2 FVKESK. CDR3 region: CASSQEVPGAIYF. Here the CDR3 DNA reads TGTGCCAGCAGCCAAGAGGTGCCGGGGGCCATATATTTT.

In its sample, this clone was seen once. CDR3: CAISVDRASYEQYF. The CDR3 DNA is TGTGCCATCAGTGTTGACAGGGCCTCCTACGAGCAGTACTTC. This rearrangement joins TRBV10-3 to TRBJ2-7, with TRBD1 identical over 7 bases. V shed 4 bases and J 0 bases; nucleotides not matched to a gene: 3. Germline V gives CDR1 ENHRY, CDR2 SYGVKD. This CDR3 spans 14 amino acids.

This chain uses TRBV18 with TRBJ2-1; 11 bases line up with TRBD2. Germline trimming cut 5 bases from V and 8 bases from J; bases unmatched to any gene: 8. CDR3 length equals 15 residues. CDR1 is KGHSH, CDR2 LQKENI, per germline. CDR3 protein: CASSFQGLAEDEQFF. The CDR3, as DNA: TGTGCCAGCTCATTCCAGGGACTAGCGGAAGATGAGCAGTTCTTC.

The chain has TRBV27 and TRBJ1-6; D remains ambiguous. The CDR3 is 11 amino acids. The germline V gene encodes CDR1 MNHEY and CDR2 SMNVEV (reference sequence). With 8 bases removed from V and 7 bases from J, the gap between germline ends came to 6 bases. Written as DNA, the CDR3 is TGTGCCAGCGGGCTGAATTCACCCCTCCACTTT. Encoded protein: CASGLNSPLHF.

The rearrangement links TRBV19 to TRBJ2-4; D gene unclear. This CDR3 comprises 12 residues. Germline V gene sequence: CDR1 LNHDA, CDR2 SQIVND (reference sequence). V was clipped by 4 bases and J by 11 bases, with 12 bases between them. The CDR3 DNA reads as TGTGCCAGTAGTACGGGTTCCTCTCTTCAGTACTTC. This codes for CASSTGSSLQYF.

This chain links TRBV5-4 with TRBJ1-2, with TRBD1 matching over 7 bases. Germline V gene data show CDR1 as SGHNT and CDR2 as YYREEE (reference sequence). CDR3 length: 16 residues. V shed 0 bases and J 0 bases; nucleotides not matched to a gene: 5. The CDR3 DNA reads as TGTGCCAGCAGCTTGGGACCACAGGGGACTAACTATGGCTACACCTTC. It yields the protein CASSLGPQGTNYGYTF.

The chain has TRBV11-2 and TRBJ2-1, with TRBD2 as a possible D gene (6 bases). The V gene lost 5 bases and the J gene lost 6 bases, with 14 bases spanning the gap. Germline V gene lookup returns CDR1 SGHAT and CDR2 FQNNGV. This CDR3 comprises 14 residues. The CDR3 nucleotides are TGTGCCAGCAGCCCCGCCGGGAGACCCAATGAGCAGTTCTTC. Its translation: CASSPAGRPNEQFF.

This chain connects TRBV6-5 to TRBJ2-1, with 10 bases fitting TRBD2. The CDR3 spans 16 residues. Unmatched junction bases numbered 7, after V lost 2 bases and J lost 6 bases. Germline CDR1 is MNHEY and CDR2 is SVGAGI. This CDR3 is CASSYLLAGGTNEQFF. CDR3 in DNA: TGTGCCAGCAGTTACCTTTTAGCGGGGGGAACCAATGAGCAGTTCTTC.

V is TRBV7-9 and J is TRBJ1-6, with 8 bases lining up with TRBD1. The CDR3 sequence is 14 residues long. From germline, CDR1 is SEHNR and CDR2 FQNEAQ (reference sequence). V was pared by 7 bases and J by 8 bases, with 7 bases of the junction left unmatched. CDR3 protein: CASTQGALDSPLHF. The CDR3 DNA sequence: TGTGCCAGCACCCAGGGGGCGCTCGATTCACCCCTCCACTTT.

This clone came up once. The chain carries TRBV6-1 and TRBJ1-5, with 8 bases that match TRBD1. The J segment lost 7 bases and the V segment lost 1 base, leaving 3 bases of the junction unmatched. The CDR3 runs to 14 residues. The germline V gene encodes CDR1 MNHNS and CDR2 SASEGT. The CDR3 DNA reads TGTGCCAGCAGTGAAGAACAGGGGGGACAGCCCCAGCATTTT. This codes for CASSEEQGGQPQHF.

The V call is TRBV5-6, the J call TRBJ1-2; TRBD1 matches 8 bases. CDR1 and CDR2 (germline): SGHDT, YYEEEE. This CDR3 spans 19 amino acids. Losses at the gene ends were 1 base for V and 0 bases for J; bases not matched to a gene: 14. Here the CDR3 DNA reads TGTGCCAGCAGCTTGTATTATAGGACAGGGTCTTTAGCTAACTATGGCTACACCTTC. Residues: CASSLYYRTGSLANYGYTF.

The chain couples TRBV30 to TRBJ2-7, with 7 bases identical to TRBD2. Unmatched junction bases numbered 3, after V lost 0 bases and J lost 1 base. CDR1 and CDR2 from the germline V gene are GTSNPN and SVGIG (reference sequence). The CDR3 spans 14 residues. CDR3 in amino acids: CAWSVGGQSYEQYF. As DNA, the CDR3 is TGTGCCTGGAGTGTGGGAGGGCAGTCCTACGAGCAGTACTTC.

This chain connects TRBV2 to TRBJ2-2; 10 nucleotides match TRBD1. The V segment lost 8 bases and the J segment 6 bases; nucleotides outside the gene matches: 6. The CDR3 length is 14 residues. CDR1 and CDR2 (germline): SNHLY, FYNNEI. The chain's CDR3 is CASRRDRGSGELFF. In nucleotides, the CDR3 is TGTGCCAGCCGTAGGGACAGGGGTTCCGGGGAGCTGTTTTTT.

This chain joins TRBV5-4 and TRBJ1-4; D is possibly TRBD1 (5 bases). The CDR3 is 17 residues long. Deletions cut 0 bases from V and 2 bases from J, with 14 bases between. Germline V gene lookup returns CDR1 SGHNT and CDR2 YYREEE (reference sequence). The CDR3 reads CASSLGAGLSTNEKLFF. Written as DNA, the CDR3 is TGTGCCAGCAGCTTGGGGGCAGGGTTATCGACTAATGAAAAACTGTTTTTT.

J is TRBJ1-5 and V is TRBV2; D is unresolved. The CDR3 has 14 amino acids. V gave up 4 bases and J gave up 5 bases, with 12 bases separating them. Germline-derived CDR1 and CDR2 are SNHLY and FYNNEI. The CDR3 region has the DNA TGTGCCAGCAGTGCAGGAATGGGCGATCAGCCCCAGCATTTT. Encoded protein: CASSAGMGDQPQHF.

The genes are TRBV5-3 and TRBJ1-4; 7 nucleotides line up with TRBD1. TRBV5-3 is an open reading frame whose function is uncertain. The CDR3 sequence is 17 residues long. J was trimmed by 4 bases and V by 4 bases; bases with no gene match: 13. CDR3 loop: CARSPGAAGTVNEKLFF. The CDR3 DNA is TGTGCCAGAAGCCCTGGGGCCGCCGGGACAGTTAATGAAAAACTGTTTTTT.

This rearrangement joins TRBV30 to TRBJ1-2, with a possible D match to TRBD1 (5 bases). The CDR3 length is 13 residues. Trimming stripped 4 bases from V and 8 bases from J, with 17 bases between. Germline values: CDR1 GTSNPN, CDR2 SVGIG (reference sequence). CDR3 residues: CAWNSVRGSGYTF. CDR3 bases: TGTGCCTGGAACTCGGTTCGGGGGTCCGGCTACACCTTC. Looking up the rest from reference TRBV30 and TRBJ1-2 gives the full variable domain: SQTIHQWPATLVQPVGSPLSLECTVEGTSNPNLYWYRQAAGRGLQLLFYSVGIGQISSEVPQNLSASRPQDRQFILSSKKLLLSDSGFYLCAWNSVRGSGYTFGSGTRLTVV.

In this sample, this clone turned up a few times. The chain uses TRBV10-1 and TRBJ2-7, with TRBD1 matching 7 bases. V was pared by 0 bases and J by 3 bases, with 2 bases of the junction left unmatched. This CDR3 has 14 residues. Germline-derived CDR1 and CDR2 are WNHNN and SYGVQD (reference sequence). The CDR3 nucleotides read TGCGCCAGCAGTGAGTCACCAGGGGGCTACGAGCAGTACTTC. This codes for CASSESPGGYEQYF.

This chain's CDR3 is CASSLRDRGNQPQHF. The CDR3 nucleotides are TGTGCCAGCAGCTTGAGAGACAGGGGAAATCAGCCCCAGCATTTT. V usage is TRBV7-6 and J usage is TRBJ1-5; 8 nucleotides line up with TRBD1. The J segment lost 4 bases and the V segment lost 3 bases, leaving 5 bases of the junction unmatched. CDR3 length equals 15 residues. The germline V gene has CDR1 SGHVS and CDR2 FNYEAQ.

The V and J genes are TRBV3-1 (or the pseudogene TRBV3-2) and TRBJ1-2, with D tentatively TRBD1 (5 bases). The CDR3 has 16 amino acids. Germline V CDR1 and CDR2: LGHDT, YNNKEL (reference sequence). The V and J ends lost 0 bases and 1 base respectively, with 12 bases between them. CDR3 sequence reads: CASSQEGEDDNYGYTF. CDR3 nucleotide sequence: TGTGCCAGCAGCCAAGAAGGGGAGGACGATAACTATGGCTACACCTTC.

The sample holds one count of this clone. The rearrangement joins TRBV9 to TRBJ1-4, with 9 bases that match TRBD1. The germline V gene has CDR1 SGDLS and CDR2 YYNGEE. V shed 4 bases, J shed 7 bases, and the junction held 8 bases outside the gene matches. CDR3 length equals 15 residues. The CDR3 region is CASSHPGQGSEKLFF. CDR3 coding DNA: TGTGCCAGCAGCCATCCGGGACAGGGCAGTGAAAAACTGTTTTTT.

The chain couples TRBV9 to TRBJ2-5, with TRBD2 as a possible D gene (5 bases). The CDR3 is 13 amino acids. V was clipped by 3 bases and J by 4 bases, with 10 bases between them. CDR1 SGDLS and CDR2 YYNGEE come from the germline V gene. CDR3 bases: TGTGCCAGCAGCGACCCTGCGGGAGAGACCCAGTACTTC. Translated: CASSDPAGETQYF. Complete variable domain (other parts from reference TRBV9 and TRBJ2-5): DSGVTQTPKHLITATGQRVTLRCSPRSGDLSVYWYQQSLDQGLQFLIQYYNGEERAKGNILERFSAQQFPDLHSELNLSSLELGDSALYFCASSDPAGETQYFGPGTRLLVL.

This clone came up once. The V gene is TRBV3-1 (or the pseudogene TRBV3-2), the J gene TRBJ1-5; 9 nucleotides align to TRBD1. CDR3 size: 20 residues. The germline V gene encodes CDR1 LGHDT and CDR2 YNNKEL (reference sequence). V lost 0 bases, J lost 0 bases, and 12 bases stayed unmatched. The CDR3 loop reads CASSQDPRDRVRGSNQPQHF. The CDR3 coding sequence is TGTGCCAGCAGCCAAGACCCCCGGGACAGGGTGAGGGGTAGCAATCAGCCCCAGCATTTT.

The chain combines TRBV7-8 with TRBJ1-1; 9 bases match TRBD1. Germline V gene data show CDR1 as SGHVS and CDR2 as FQNEAQ. This CDR3 is 16 amino acids long. Unmatched junction bases numbered 8, after V lost 1 base and J lost 5 bases. CDR3 DNA sequence: TGTGCCAGCAGCTTAGGAGGGGACAGGGTGGGGACTGAAGCTTTCTTT. The encoded protein is CASSLGGDRVGTEAFF.

The chain carries TRBV27 and TRBJ2-1; 12 nucleotides align to TRBD2. V shed 6 bases and J 7 bases; nucleotides not matched to a gene: 7. Germline lookup yields CDR1 MNHEY and CDR2 SMNVEV (reference sequence). The CDR3 is 15 amino acids. The CDR3, as DNA: TGTGCCAGCAGCCATACTAGCGGGGGGCGAAATGAGCAGTTCTTC. Protein: CASSHTSGGRNEQFF.

The chain links TRBV6-1 to TRBJ2-3; D unclear. V was clipped by 2 bases and J by 2 bases, with 5 bases between them. Germline CDR1 and CDR2: MNHNS and SASEGT. This CDR3 spans 13 amino acids. The CDR3 reads CASSERVTDTQYF. The CDR3 bases are TGTGCCAGCAGTGAACGGGTCACAGATACGCAGTATTTT.

This sequence joins TRBV5-1 and TRBJ2-3; 10 nucleotides agree with TRBD1. Germline trimming cut 4 bases from V and 6 bases from J; bases unmatched to any gene: 5. The CDR3 length is 14 residues. CDR1 SGHRS and CDR2 YFSETQ come from the germline V gene. For the CDR3, the DNA is TGCGCCAGCAGCCCCGGACAGGGGGGGGATACGCAGTATTTT. It encodes CASSPGQGGDTQYF.